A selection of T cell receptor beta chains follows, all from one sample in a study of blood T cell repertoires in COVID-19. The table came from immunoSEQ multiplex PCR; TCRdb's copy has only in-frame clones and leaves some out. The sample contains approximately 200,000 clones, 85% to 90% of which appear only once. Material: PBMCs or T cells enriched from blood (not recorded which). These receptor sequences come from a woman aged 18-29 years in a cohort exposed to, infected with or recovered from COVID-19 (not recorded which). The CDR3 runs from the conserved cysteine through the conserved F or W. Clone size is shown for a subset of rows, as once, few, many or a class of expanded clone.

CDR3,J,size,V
CASSLDRGAQNEQYF,TRBJ2-7,-,TRBV5-1
CASSQVIGRSGLRGETQYF,TRBJ2-5,-,TRBV7-8
CASSKQGATYEQYF,TRBJ2-7,-,TRBV6-5
CASSTWEGLAGDTQYF,TRBJ2-3,-,TRBV19
CASSEGRTYEQYF,TRBJ2-7,-,TRBV2
CASKDRGVNTNSPLHF,TRBJ1-6,-,TRBV2
CASSSLTGANTEAFF,TRBJ1-1,-,TRBV11-2
CASTGTGGRDEQFF,TRBJ2-1,-,TRBV28
CASSQDRVRQGASYEQYF,TRBJ2-7,-,TRBV3-1/TRBV3-2
CASSKGGARNTGELFF,TRBJ2-2,-,TRBV19
CASSLPGRGAFF,TRBJ1-1,-,TRBV27
CSASPPTSGEDTQYF,TRBJ2-3,-,TRBV20-1
CASKIGQEQFF,TRBJ2-1,-,TRBV14
CASSPPAGLDSSGNTIYF,TRBJ1-3,-,TRBV18
CASNRVGNQPQHF,TRBJ1-5,-,TRBV19
CASSPTGVSEAFF,TRBJ1-1,-,TRBV27
CASSLYPGLEKLFF,TRBJ1-4,-,TRBV27
CASSLIAGGNNNEQFF,TRBJ2-1,once,TRBV18
CASSSQGEATNEKLFF,TRBJ1-4,-,TRBV5-1
CASSVEGAGVSTDTQYF,TRBJ2-3,once,TRBV9
CASSLIPSQGGLSGANVLTF,TRBJ2-6,-,TRBV5-5
CASSEAPYRVGQPQHF,TRBJ1-5,-,TRBV2
CASSLGGAGPLIAQHF,TRBJ1-5,few,TRBV28
CASSLTGVVAGALYNEQFF,TRBJ2-1,-,TRBV7-3
CASSLSLAVYNEQFF,TRBJ2-1,-,TRBV5-6
CASSRTLGGGTSGSHEQFF,TRBJ2-1,-,TRBV6-6
CASSLERTGFDEQFF,TRBJ2-1,once,TRBV11-2
CASSLAPLAEETSTDTQYF,TRBJ2-3,-,TRBV5-4
CASSLGQGESPLHF,TRBJ1-6,-,TRBV5-1
CASSPPTREAAGKLFF,TRBJ1-4,-,TRBV7-9
CAWSAPGFYYEQYF,TRBJ2-7,-,TRBV30
CASSLWEQGRNEQYF,TRBJ2-7,-,TRBV28
CASRTQVSYEQYF,TRBJ2-7,-,TRBV6-5
CASSLDAGGYSPLHF,TRBJ1-6,-,TRBV7-9
CASSLTGNTEAFF,TRBJ1-1,-,TRBV5-8
CASSIDRGNTEAFF,TRBJ1-1,-,TRBV5-8
CASSLAGGNTEAFF,TRBJ1-1,-,TRBV5-4
CASRLRENTEAFF,TRBJ1-1,-,TRBV6-5
CASSLAGEAFF,TRBJ1-1,once,TRBV5-1
CASSFHGREQYF,TRBJ2-7,-,TRBV27